What follows are 6 T cell receptor beta chains derived from one specimen sequenced in a study of blood T cell repertoires in COVID-19. Here immunoSEQ multiplex PCR was the method, and the copy in TCRdb shows in-frame clones only, minus some. The data contain approximately 70,000 clones, around 79% of them singletons. Sequencing used peripheral blood. The receptors originated from a woman of 80 years or more with active or convalescent COVID-19.

The chain employs TRBV9 and TRBJ2-5; the match to TRBD1 covers 7 bases. This CDR3 is built from 16 residues. CDR1 is SGDLS, CDR2 YYNGEE, per germline. Trimming removed 0 bases from V and 2 bases from J; junction bases left unmatched: 7. The CDR3 bases are TGTGCCAGCAGCGTAGGGCTAGGGACAGAACAAGAGACCCAGTACTTC. Protein sequence: CASSVGLGTEQETQYF.

This rearrangement joins TRBV6-2 or TRBV6-3 to TRBJ1-5, with unresolved D. The CDR3 has 15 amino acids. Germline CDR1 MNHEY, CDR2 SVGEGT. Trimming removed 6 bases from V and 0 bases from J, with 12 bases in between. The CDR3 loop is CASSLGGTSNQPQHF. For the CDR3, the DNA is TGTGCCAGCAGCTTGGGAGGAACTAGCAATCAGCCCCAGCATTTT.

This clone showed up just once. The rearrangement links TRBV5-1 to TRBJ1-2, with 9 bases that match TRBD1. The germline V gene has CDR1 SGHRS and CDR2 YFSETQ. This CDR3 comprises 14 residues. With 1 base clipped from V and 6 bases from J, the junction kept 4 bases outside the gene matches. CDR3: CASSLWTGVDGYTF. The CDR3 DNA reads TGCGCCAGCAGCTTGTGGACAGGGGTCGATGGCTACACCTTC. Looking up the rest from reference TRBV5-1 and TRBJ1-2 gives the full variable domain: KAGVTQTPRYLIKTRGQQVTLSCSPISGHRSVSWYQQTPGQGLQFLFEYFSETQRNKGNFPGRFSGRQFSNSRSEMNVSTLELGDSALYLCASSLWTGVDGYTFGSGTRLTVV.

The chain carries TRBV19 and TRBJ2-7; 9 bases agree with TRBD2. V dropped 6 bases and J dropped 2; count of bases not matched to a gene: 14. Germline CDR1 is LNHDA and CDR2 is SQIVND (reference sequence). CDR3 length: 17 residues. CDR3 amino acids: CASSQQALAGLPYEQYF. The CDR3 region has the DNA TGTGCCAGTAGCCAGCAGGCCCTAGCGGGGCTTCCCTACGAGCAGTACTTC.

This rearrangement joins TRBV7-2 to TRBJ2-7; 10 positions agree with TRBD1. The germline gives CDR1 SGHTA, CDR2 FQGNSA. V shed 5 bases and J 4 bases; nucleotides not matched to a gene: 11. There are 16 residues in the CDR3. CDR3 region: CASSPTGGGRRYEQYF. The CDR3 DNA reads as TGTGCCAGCAGCCCGACAGGGGGCGGGCGTAGGTACGAGCAGTACTTC.

This chain joins TRBV5-1 and TRBJ2-3; D remains unclear. Deletions cut 1 base from V and 0 bases from J, with 6 bases between. The germline CDR1 and CDR2 sequences are SGHRS and YFSETQ. This CDR3 is built from 14 residues. The CDR3 DNA sequence: TGCGCCAGCAGCTTGATCGTTAGCACAGATACGCAGTATTTT. The encoded protein is CASSLIVSTDTQYF.